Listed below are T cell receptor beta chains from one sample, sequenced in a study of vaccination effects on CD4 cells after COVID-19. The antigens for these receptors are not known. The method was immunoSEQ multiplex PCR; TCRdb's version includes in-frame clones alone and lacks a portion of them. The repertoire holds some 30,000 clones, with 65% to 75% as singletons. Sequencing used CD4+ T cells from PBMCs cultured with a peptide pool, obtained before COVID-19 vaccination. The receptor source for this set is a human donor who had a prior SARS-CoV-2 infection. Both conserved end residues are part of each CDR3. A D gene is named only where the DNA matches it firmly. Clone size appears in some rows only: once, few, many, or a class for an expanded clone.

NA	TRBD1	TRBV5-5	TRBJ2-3	CASSRGQRSDTQYF	TGTGCCAGCAGCCGGGGACAGAGGTCAGATACGCAGTATTTT
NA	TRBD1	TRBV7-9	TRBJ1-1	CASSRRGDTEAFF	TGTGCCAGCAGCCGCAGGGGGGACACTGAAGCTTTCTTT
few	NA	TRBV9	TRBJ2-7	CASSVAPTEIYEQYF	TGTGCCAGCAGCGTCGCCCCGACAGAGATCTACGAGCAGTACTTC
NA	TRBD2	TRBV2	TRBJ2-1	CASISGTSNEQFF	TGTGCCAGCATTTCCGGGACTAGCAATGAGCAGTTCTTC
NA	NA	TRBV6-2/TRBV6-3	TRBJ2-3	CASSYGDTQYF	TGTGCCAGCAGTTACGGGGATACGCAGTATTTT
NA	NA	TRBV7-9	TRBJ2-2	CASREVWVGSNTGELFF	TGTGCCAGCCGCGAAGTGTGGGTCGGGTCGAACACCGGGGAGCTGTTTTTT
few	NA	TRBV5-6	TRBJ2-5	CASSLAGGLETQYF	TGTGCCAGCAGCTTGGCTGGAGGGTTGGAGACCCAGTACTTC
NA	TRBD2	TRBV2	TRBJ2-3	CASSDPGGASDTQYF	TGTGCCAGCAGTGATCCGGGGGGGGCCTCAGATACGCAGTATTTT
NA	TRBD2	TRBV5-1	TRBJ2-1	CASSPDSGGGFEQFF	TGCGCCAGCAGCCCGGATAGCGGGGGGGGTTTTGAGCAGTTCTTC
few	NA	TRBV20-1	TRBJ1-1	CSARDLEAFF	TGCAGTGCTAGAGACCTTGAAGCTTTCTTT
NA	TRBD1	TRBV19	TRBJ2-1	CASSSGQGVDEQFF	TGTGCCAGTAGTTCAGGACAGGGGGTCGATGAGCAGTTCTTC
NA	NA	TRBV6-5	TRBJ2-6	CASSYSGSGANVLTF	TGTGCCAGCAGTTACTCTGGATCTGGGGCCAACGTCCTGACTTTC
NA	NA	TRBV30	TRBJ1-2	CAWSTEYLFYGYTF	TGTGCCTGGAGTACCGAATATTTGTTCTATGGCTACACCTTC
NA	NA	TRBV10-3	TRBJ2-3	CAISEGSPRRRREDTQYF	TGTGCCATCAGTGAGGGCTCCCCCCGGCGCAGAAGGGAAGATACGCAGTATTTT
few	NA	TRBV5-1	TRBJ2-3	CASSLGAGSNTQYF	TGCGCCAGCAGCTTGGGCGCGGGGTCAAATACGCAGTATTTT
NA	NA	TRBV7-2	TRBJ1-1	CASSLVGRVEAFF	TGTGCCAGCAGCTTAGTTGGGAGGGTGGAAGCTTTCTTT
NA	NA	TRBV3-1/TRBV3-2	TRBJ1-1	CASSPPTTQGSMNTEAFF	TGTGCCAGCAGCCCACCGACAACTCAGGGCAGTATGAACACTGAAGCTTTCTTT
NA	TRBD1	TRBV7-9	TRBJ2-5	CASSQDRDVTQYF	TGTGCCAGCAGCCAGGACAGGGATGTGACCCAGTACTTC
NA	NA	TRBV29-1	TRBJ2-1	CSAIGSPVDNEQFF	TGCAGCGCCATAGGATCGCCGGTGGACAATGAGCAGTTCTTC
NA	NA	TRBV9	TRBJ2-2	CASSDLANTNTGELFF	TGTGCCAGCAGCGACCTAGCGAACACGAACACCGGGGAGCTGTTTTTT
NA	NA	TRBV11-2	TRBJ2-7	CASSLARGIYYEQYF	TGTGCCAGCAGCTTAGCTAGAGGGATTTACTACGAGCAGTACTTC
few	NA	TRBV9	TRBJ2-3	CASSVGRSSTDTQYF	TGTGCCAGCAGCGTAGGTAGATCGAGCACAGATACGCAGTATTTT
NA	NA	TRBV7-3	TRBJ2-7	CASSLSAGGEQYF	TGTGCCAGCAGCTTATCCGCAGGGGGGGAGCAGTACTTC
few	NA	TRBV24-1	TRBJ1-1	CATSDNAVCRLNTEAFF	TGTGCCACCAGTGATAATGCGGTCTGCCGATTGAACACTGAAGCTTTCTTT
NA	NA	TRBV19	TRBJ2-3	CASSIMGSTDTQYF	TGTGCCAGTAGTATTATGGGGTCAACAGATACGCAGTATTTT
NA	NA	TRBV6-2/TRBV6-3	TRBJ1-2	CASSYVKYGYTF	TGTGCCAGCAGTTACGTAAAGTATGGCTACACCTTC
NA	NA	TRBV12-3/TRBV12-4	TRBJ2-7	CASSLGGTYEQYF	TGTGCCAGCAGTTTAGGGGGGACCTACGAGCAGTACTTC
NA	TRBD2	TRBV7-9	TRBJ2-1	CASREGLAGYNEQFF	TGTGCCAGCAGGGAAGGACTAGCGGGATACAATGAGCAGTTCTTC
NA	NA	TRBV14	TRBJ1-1	CASSRRVGRNTEAFF	TGTGCCAGCAGCCGCCGCGTGGGGAGGAACACTGAAGCTTTCTTT
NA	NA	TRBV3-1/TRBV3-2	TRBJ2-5	CASSQAQGLETQYF	TGTGCCAGCAGCCAAGCCCAGGGACTGGAGACCCAGTACTTC
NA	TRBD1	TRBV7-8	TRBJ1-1	CASSIGTGAAEAFF	TGTGCCAGCAGCATCGGAACAGGGGCTGCTGAAGCTTTCTTT
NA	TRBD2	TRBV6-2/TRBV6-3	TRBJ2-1	CASSREFGGSSYNEQFF	TGTGCCAGCAGCCGGGAATTCGGGGGGAGCTCCTACAATGAGCAGTTCTTC
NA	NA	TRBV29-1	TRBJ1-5	CSVSGPGGQPQHF	TGCAGCGTTAGTGGGCCGGGGGGTCAGCCCCAGCATTTT
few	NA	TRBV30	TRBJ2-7	CAWSVLGRSYEQYF	TGTGCCTGGAGTGTACTGGGCAGAAGTTACGAGCAGTACTTC
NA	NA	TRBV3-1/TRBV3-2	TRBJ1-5	CASSQVGASHQHF	TGTGCCAGCAGCCAAGTTGGAGCGAGCCACCAGCATTTT
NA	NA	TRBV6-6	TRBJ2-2	CASSHTGELFF	TGTGCCAGCAGTCACACCGGGGAGCTGTTTTTT
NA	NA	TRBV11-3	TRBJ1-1	CASSPGAGDTEAFF	TGTGCCAGCAGCCCCGGGGCCGGTGACACTGAAGCTTTCTTT
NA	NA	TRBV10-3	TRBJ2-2	CAISDRGTTGELFF	TGTGCCATCAGTGATAGGGGAACCACCGGGGAGCTGTTTTTT